This TCR beta chain derives from a study of CD8+CD57+ T cells in acquired aplastic anemia. Turning to the study itself: Each DNA sample taken from sorted CD4+ and CD8+ cells came to approximately 3 ug on average.

This clonotype has more than one count but fewer than ten. Its matching antigen is unknown. Using genomic DNA as the template, TCR beta VDJ and CDR3 profiling was carried out. MiXCR, applied by TCRdb to the reads, yields one record per CDR3 protein. Of about 81,000 distinct CDR3 sequences in the sample, more than 40% were seen once. Whole-study results and caveats: Patients had around 28 CD8+ CDR3 sequences in common with controls (the shared set).

Per germline, CDR1 SEHNR and CDR2 FQNEAQ (reference sequence). V shed 6 bases, J shed 8 bases, and the junction held 9 bases outside the gene matches. The CDR3 extends over 13 amino acids. The sample taken for sequencing was sorted CD4+, CD8+, or CD8+CD57+ T cells (not recorded which) from PBMCs. V is TRBV7-9 and J is TRBJ1-2; TRBD1 agrees at 7 bases. The receptor comes from a human donor in good health, serving as a control. The CDR3 loop is CASRPQTGPGYTF. The CDR3 DNA sequence: TGTGCCAGCAGACCCCAGACAGGGCCCGGCTACACCTTC.